The clone carrying this TCR beta chain has only a few counts. This specimen belongs to a study of early T cells in non-severe SARS-CoV-2 infection. The length of the CDR3 is 15 residues. Germline CDR1 is MNHEY and CDR2 is SVGAGI. Trimming took 6 bases from V and 4 from J; bases not matched to a gene: 6. TCRdb reprocessed the 5' RACE reads with MiXCR, giving one entry per CDR3 protein. The table shows 90,000 to 130,000 distinct CDR3 sequences, with around 13% occurring only once. This material consisted of whole blood, taken at baseline. The V call is TRBV6-5, the J call TRBJ1-3; 10 bases are shared with TRBD1. This sequence was found in an adult who was a healthcare worker with PCR-confirmed SARS-CoV-2 infection or an uninfected control (not recorded which). CDR3 in amino acids: CASRADRGPGNTIYF. CDR3 bases: TGTGCCAGCAGGGCCGACAGGGGGCCCGGAAACACCATATATTTT.